This T cell receptor beta chain was sequenced for a study of shared clonotypes between healthy human individuals. As for the study in general: Every donor yielded three CD4 naive, three CD4 memory, two CD8 naive and one CD8 memory plate. The study's findings and limits: Clonotypes not shared had lower generation probabilities than those common to all four donors. Only blood samples were collected, and tissue repertoires likely differ.

V lost 8 bases, J lost 3 bases, and 4 bases stayed unmatched. From germline, CDR1 is MNHEY and CDR2 SMNVEV (reference sequence). The CDR3 runs 14 residues. Splitting of each subset's genomic DNA was done evenly across several immunoSEQ plates. Produced via immunoSEQ multiplex PCR; TCRdb's table is partial and in-frame only. The data hold more than 500,000 clones, with approximately 95% observed a single time. Cells designated naive CD8 were CD45RO-negative and were positively selected for CCR7, with terminally differentiated effector memory CD45RA+ cells excluded. A word on this clone: As yet, its antigen is unknown.

This chain links TRBV27 with TRBJ1-1; 12 bases align to TRBD1. This clonotype originated in a woman in her twenties or thirties in good health. What was sequenced was naive CD8+ T cells sorted from blood. Here the CDR3 reads CASGTGGADTEAFF. In DNA, the CDR3 is TGTGCCAGCGGGACAGGGGGCGCGGACACTGAAGCTTTCTTT.